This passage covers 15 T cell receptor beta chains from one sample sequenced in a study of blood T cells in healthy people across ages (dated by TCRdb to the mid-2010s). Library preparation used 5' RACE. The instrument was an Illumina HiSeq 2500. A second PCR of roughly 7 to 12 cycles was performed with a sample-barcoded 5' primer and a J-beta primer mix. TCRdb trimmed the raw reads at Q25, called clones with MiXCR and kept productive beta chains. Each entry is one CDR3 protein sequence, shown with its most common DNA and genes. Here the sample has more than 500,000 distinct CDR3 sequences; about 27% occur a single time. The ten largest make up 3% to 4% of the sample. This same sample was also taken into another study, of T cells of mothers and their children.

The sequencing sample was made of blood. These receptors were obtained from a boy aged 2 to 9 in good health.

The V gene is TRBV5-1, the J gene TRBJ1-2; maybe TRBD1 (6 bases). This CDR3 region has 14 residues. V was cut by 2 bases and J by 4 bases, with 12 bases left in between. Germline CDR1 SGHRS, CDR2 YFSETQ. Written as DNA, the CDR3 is TGCGCCAGCAGCTTTACAGGGTTGGGCTATGGCTACACCTTC. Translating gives CASSFTGLGYGYTF. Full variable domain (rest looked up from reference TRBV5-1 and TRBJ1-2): KAGVTQTPRYLIKTRGQQVTLSCSPISGHRSVSWYQQTPGQGLQFLFEYFSETQRNKGNFPGRFSGRQFSNSRSEMNVSTLELGDSALYLCASSFTGLGYGYTFGSGTRLTVV.

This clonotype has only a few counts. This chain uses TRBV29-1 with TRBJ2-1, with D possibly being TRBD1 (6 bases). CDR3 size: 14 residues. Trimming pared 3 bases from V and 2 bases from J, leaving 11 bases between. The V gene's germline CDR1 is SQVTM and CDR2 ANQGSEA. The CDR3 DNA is TGCAGCGTTGATAGGGGGAGACCCTACAATGAGCAGTTCTTC. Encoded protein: CSVDRGRPYNEQFF.

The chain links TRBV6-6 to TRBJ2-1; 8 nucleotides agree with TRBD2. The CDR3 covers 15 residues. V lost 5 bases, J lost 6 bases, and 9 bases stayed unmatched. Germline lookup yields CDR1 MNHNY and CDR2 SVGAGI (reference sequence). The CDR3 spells CASSKKAGEGNEQFF. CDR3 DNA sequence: TGTGCCAGCAGTAAAAAAGCGGGAGAAGGCAATGAGCAGTTCTTC.

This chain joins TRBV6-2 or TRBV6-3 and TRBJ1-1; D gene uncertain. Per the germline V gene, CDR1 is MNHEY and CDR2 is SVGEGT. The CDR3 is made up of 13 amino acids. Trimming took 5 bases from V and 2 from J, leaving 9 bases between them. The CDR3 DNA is TGTGCCAGCAGTGTTCAGTTAAACACTGAAGCTTTCTTT. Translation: CASSVQLNTEAFF.

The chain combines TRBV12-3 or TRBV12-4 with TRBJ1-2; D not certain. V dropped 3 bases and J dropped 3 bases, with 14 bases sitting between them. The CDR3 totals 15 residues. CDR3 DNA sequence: TGTGCCAGCAGTTTTTCTTCACTCGGAGACTATGGCTACACCTTC. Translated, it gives CASSFSSLGDYGYTF.

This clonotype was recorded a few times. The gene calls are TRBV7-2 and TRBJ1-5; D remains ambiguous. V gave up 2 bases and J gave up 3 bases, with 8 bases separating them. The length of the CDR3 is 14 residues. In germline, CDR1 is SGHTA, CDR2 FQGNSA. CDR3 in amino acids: CASSLWTFNQPQHF. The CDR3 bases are TGTGCCAGCAGCTTATGGACGTTCAATCAGCCCCAGCATTTT.

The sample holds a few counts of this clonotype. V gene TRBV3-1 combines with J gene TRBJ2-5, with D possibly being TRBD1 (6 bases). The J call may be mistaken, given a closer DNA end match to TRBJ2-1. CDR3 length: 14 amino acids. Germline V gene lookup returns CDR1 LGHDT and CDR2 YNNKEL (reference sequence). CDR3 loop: CASSQEPGVNEQFF. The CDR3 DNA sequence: TGTGCCAGCAGCCAAGAGCCAGGGGTCAATGAGCAGTTCTTC.

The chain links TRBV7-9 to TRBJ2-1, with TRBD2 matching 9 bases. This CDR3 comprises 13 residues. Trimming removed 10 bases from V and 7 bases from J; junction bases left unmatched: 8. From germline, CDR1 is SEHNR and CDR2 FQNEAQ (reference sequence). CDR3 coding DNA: TGTGCCATACGCGGGGGGGCCGCAAATGAGCAGTTCTTC. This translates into CAIRGGAANEQFF.

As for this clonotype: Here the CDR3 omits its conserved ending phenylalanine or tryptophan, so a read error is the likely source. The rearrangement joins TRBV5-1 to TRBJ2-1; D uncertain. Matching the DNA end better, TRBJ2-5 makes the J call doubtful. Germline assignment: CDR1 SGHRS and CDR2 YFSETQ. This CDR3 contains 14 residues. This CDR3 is CASSFRRSPKTQYL. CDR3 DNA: TGCGCCAGCAGCTTTCGTAGGTCTCCGAAGACCCAGTACTTA.

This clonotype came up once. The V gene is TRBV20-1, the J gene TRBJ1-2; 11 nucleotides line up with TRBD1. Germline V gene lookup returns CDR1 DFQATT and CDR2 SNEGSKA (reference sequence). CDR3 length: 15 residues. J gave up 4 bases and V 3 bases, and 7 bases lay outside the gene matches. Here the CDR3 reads CSARRGTGGSYGYTF. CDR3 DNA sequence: TGCAGTGCTAGGCGGGGGACAGGGGGGTCCTATGGCTACACCTTC.

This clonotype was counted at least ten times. The CDR3 nucleotides are TGTGCCAGCAGCTTAGGACCAGGGGGCAATGAGCAGTTCTTC. Translation gives CASSLGPGGNEQFF. This rearrangement joins TRBV7-2 to TRBJ2-1; 7 nucleotides line up with TRBD1. The CDR3 runs 14 residues. Germline V gene data show CDR1 as SGHTA and CDR2 as FQGNSA. J gave up 6 bases and V 1 base, and 3 bases lay outside the gene matches.

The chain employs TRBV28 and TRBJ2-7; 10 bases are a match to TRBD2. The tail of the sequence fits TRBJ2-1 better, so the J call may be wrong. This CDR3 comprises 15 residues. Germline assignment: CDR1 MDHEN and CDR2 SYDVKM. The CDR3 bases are TGTGCCAGCAGACTCAGCGGGAGGGCCTCGAATGAGCAGTTCTTC. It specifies CASRLSGRASNEQFF.

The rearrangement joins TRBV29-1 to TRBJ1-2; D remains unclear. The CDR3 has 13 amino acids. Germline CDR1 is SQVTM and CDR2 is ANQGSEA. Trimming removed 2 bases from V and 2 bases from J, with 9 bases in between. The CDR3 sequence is CSVEPSPNYGYTF. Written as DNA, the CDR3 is TGCAGCGTTGAACCGAGTCCCAACTATGGCTACACCTTC.

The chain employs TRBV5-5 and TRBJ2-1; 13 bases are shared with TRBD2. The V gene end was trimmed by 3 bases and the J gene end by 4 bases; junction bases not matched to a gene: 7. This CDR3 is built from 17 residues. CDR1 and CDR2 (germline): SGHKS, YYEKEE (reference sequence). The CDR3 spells CASSSYRLAGGYNEQFF. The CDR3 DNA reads TGTGCCAGCAGCTCCTATCGACTAGCGGGAGGTTACAATGAGCAGTTCTTC.

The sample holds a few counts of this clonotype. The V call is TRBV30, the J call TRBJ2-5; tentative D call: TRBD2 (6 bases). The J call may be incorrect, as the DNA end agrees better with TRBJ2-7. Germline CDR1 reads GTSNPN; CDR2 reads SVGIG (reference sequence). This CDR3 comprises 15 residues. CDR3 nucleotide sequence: TGTGCCTGGAGTCCTCTGGCGGGGACCTCGGACGAGCAGTACTTC. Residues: CAWSPLAGTSDEQYF.